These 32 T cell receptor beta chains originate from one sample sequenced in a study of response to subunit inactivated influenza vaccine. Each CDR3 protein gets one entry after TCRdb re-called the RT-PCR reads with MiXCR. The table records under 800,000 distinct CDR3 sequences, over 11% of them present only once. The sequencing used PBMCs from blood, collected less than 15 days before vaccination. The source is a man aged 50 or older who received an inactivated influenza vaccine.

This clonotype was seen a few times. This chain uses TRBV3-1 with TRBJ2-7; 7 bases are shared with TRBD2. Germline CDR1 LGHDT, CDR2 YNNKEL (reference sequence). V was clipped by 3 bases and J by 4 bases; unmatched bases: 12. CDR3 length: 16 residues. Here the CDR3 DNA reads TGTGCCAGCAGCCAGGGGTTCAGCGGGATTGGGTACGAGCAGTACTTC. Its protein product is CASSQGFSGIGYEQYF.

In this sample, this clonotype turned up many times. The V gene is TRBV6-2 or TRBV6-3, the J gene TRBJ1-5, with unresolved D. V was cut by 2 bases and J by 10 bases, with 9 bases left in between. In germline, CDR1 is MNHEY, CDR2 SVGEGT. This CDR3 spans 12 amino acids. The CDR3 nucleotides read TGTGCCAGCAGTTACGCCCGCCAACCCCAGCATTTT. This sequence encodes CASSYARQPQHF.

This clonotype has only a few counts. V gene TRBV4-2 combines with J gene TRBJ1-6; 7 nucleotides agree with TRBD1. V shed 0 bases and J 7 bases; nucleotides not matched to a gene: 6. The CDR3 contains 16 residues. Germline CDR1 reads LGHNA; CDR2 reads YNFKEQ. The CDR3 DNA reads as TGTGCCAGCAGCCAAGAGACGGGGGACAGAAATTCACCCCTCCACTTT. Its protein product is CASSQETGDRNSPLHF.

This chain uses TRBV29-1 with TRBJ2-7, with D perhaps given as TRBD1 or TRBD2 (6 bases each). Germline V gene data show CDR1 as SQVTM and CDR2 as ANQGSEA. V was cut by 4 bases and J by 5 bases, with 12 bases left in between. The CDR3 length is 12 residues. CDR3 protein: CSVVAAGDEQYF. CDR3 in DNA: TGCAGCGTTGTAGCGGCAGGGGACGAGCAGTACTTC.

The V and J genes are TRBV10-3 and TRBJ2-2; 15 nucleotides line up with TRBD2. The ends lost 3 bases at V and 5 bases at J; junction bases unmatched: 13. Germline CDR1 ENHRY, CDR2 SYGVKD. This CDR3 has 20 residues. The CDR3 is CAISELPPGLAGGRTGELFF. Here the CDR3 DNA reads TGTGCCATCAGTGAACTACCTCCCGGACTAGCGGGGGGGCGGACCGGGGAGCTGTTTTTT.

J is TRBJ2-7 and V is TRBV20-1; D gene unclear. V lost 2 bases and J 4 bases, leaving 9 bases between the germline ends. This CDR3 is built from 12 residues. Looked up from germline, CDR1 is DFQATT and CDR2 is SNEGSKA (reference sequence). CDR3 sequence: CSARRQAYEQYF. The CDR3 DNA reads TGCAGTGCTAGACGTCAAGCTTACGAGCAGTACTTC.

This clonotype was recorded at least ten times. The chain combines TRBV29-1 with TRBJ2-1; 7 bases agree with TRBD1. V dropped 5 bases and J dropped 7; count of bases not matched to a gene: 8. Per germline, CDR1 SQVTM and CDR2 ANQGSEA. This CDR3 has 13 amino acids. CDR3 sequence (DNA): TGCAGCGTTCTGGACAGGAGGAAGAATGAGCAGTTCTTC. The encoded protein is CSVLDRRKNEQFF.

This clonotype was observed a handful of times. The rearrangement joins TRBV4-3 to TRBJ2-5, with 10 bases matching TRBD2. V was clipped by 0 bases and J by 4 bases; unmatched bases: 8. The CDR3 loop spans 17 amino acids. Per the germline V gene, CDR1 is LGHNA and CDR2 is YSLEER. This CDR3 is CASSQDRALAGGETQYF. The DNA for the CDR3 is TGCGCCAGCAGCCAAGATAGGGCGTTAGCGGGAGGAGAGACCCAGTACTTC.

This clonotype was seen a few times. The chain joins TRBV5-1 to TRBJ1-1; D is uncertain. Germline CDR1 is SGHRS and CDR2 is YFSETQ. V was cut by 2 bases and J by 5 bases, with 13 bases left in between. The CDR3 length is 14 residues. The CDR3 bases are TGCGCCAGCAGCTTCCCCTTAAGTGGGACTGAAGCTTTCTTT. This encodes CASSFPLSGTEAFF.

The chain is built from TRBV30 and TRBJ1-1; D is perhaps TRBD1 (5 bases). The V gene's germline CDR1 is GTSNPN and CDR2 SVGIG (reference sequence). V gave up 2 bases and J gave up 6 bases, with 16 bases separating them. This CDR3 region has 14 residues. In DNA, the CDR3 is TGTGCCTGGAGTTGGGGGTTTATCGCCCCTGAAGCTTTCTTT. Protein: CAWSWGFIAPEAFF.

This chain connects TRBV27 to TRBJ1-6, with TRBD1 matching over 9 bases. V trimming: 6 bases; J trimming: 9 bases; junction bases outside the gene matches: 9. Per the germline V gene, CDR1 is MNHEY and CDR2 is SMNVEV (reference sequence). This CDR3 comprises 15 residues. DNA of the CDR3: TGTGCCAGCAGGCTACAGGGGGCAGGGAGTTCACCCCTCCACTTT. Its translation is CASRLQGAGSSPLHF.

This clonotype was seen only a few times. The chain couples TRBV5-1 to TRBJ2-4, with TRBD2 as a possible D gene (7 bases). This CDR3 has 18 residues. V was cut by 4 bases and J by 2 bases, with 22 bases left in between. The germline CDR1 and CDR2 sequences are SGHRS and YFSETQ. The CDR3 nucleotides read TGCGCCAGCAGCCCCGACTGGGGGGGGGCCGGGTCCAAAAACATTCAGTACTTC. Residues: CASSPDWGGAGSKNIQYF.

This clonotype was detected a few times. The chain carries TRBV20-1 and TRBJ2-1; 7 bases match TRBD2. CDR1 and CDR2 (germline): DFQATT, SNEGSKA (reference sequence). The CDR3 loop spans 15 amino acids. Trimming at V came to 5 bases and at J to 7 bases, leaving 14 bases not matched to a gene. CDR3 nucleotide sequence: TGCAGTGCTCACCCCCTAGCGGAAGAAAAGAATGAGCAGTTCTTC. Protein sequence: CSAHPLAEEKNEQFF.

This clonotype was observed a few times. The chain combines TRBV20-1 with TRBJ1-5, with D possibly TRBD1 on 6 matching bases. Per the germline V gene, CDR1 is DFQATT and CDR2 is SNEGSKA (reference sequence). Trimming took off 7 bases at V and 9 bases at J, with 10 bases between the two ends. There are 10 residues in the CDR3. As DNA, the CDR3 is TGCAGTGAACAGGGAAGGCCCCAGCATTTT. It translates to CSEQGRPQHF.

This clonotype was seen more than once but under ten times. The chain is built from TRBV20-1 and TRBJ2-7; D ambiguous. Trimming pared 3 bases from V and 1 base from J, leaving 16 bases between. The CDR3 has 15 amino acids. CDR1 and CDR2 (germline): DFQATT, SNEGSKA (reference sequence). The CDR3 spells CSARDEGSNSYEQYF. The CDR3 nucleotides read TGCAGTGCTAGGGACGAAGGGTCGAATTCCTACGAGCAGTACTTC.

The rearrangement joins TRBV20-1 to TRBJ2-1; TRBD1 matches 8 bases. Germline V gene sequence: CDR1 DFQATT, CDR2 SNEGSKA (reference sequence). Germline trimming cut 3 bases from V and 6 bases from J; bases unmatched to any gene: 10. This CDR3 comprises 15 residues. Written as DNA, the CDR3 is TGCAGTGCTAGTAGTGTCGGGACAGGTGCCAATGAGCAGTTCTTC. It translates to CSASSVGTGANEQFF.

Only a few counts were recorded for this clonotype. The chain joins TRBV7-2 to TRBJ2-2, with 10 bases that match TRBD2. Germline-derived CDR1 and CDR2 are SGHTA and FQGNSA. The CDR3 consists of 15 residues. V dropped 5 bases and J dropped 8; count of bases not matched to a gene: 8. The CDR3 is CASSAAGGVAGELFF. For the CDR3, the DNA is TGTGCCAGCAGCGCAGCGGGGGGGGTAGCTGGGGAGCTGTTTTTT. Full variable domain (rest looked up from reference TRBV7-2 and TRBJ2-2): GAGVSQSPSNKVTEKGKDVELRCDPISGHTALYWYRQSLGQGLEFLIYFQGNSAPDKSGLPSDRFSAERTGGSVSTLTIQRTQQEDSAVYLCASSAAGGVAGELFFGEGSRLTVL.

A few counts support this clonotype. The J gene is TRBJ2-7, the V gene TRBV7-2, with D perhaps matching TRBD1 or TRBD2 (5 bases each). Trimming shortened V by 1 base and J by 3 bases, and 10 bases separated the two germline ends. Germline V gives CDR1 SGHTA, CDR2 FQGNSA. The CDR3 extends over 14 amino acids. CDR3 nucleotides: TGTGCCAGCAGCTTAGTAGGGACCCTCTACGAGCAGTACTTC. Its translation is CASSLVGTLYEQYF.

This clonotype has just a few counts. CDR3 coding DNA: TGTGCCAGCAGCCCCGCCGGGACAGGGGTATCCGGGGAGCTGTTTTTT. This translates into CASSPAGTGVSGELFF. The J gene is TRBJ2-2, the V gene TRBV5-4; TRBD1 aligns across 10 bases. The CDR3 is made up of 16 amino acids. CDR1 and CDR2 (germline): SGHNT, YYREEE (reference sequence). Trimming removed 4 bases from V and 6 bases from J; junction bases left unmatched: 9.

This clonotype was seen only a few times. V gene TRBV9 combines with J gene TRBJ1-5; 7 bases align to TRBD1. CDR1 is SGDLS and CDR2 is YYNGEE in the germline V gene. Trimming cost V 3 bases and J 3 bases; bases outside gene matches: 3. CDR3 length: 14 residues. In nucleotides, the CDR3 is TGTGCCAGCAGCGCCGGACAGGTCAATCAGCCCCAGCATTTT. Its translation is CASSAGQVNQPQHF.

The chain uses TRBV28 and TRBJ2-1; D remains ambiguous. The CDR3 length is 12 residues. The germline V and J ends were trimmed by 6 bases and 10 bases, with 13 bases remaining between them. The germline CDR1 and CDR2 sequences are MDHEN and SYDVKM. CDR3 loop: CASSLPRYEQFF. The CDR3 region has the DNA TGTGCCAGCAGCCTCCCCCGGTACGAGCAGTTCTTC.

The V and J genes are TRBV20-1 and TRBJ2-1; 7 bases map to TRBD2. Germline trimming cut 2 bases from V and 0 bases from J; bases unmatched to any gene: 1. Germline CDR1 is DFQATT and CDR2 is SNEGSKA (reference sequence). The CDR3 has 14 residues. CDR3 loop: CSARWGGSYNEQFF. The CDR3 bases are TGCAGTGCTAGATGGGGGGGCTCCTACAATGAGCAGTTCTTC.

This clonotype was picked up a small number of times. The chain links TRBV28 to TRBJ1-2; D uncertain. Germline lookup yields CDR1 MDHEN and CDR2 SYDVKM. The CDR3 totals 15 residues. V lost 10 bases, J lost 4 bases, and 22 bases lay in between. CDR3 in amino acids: CATGEESDVGYGYTF. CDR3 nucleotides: TGTGCCACCGGGGAGGAATCGGACGTAGGCTATGGCTACACCTTC.

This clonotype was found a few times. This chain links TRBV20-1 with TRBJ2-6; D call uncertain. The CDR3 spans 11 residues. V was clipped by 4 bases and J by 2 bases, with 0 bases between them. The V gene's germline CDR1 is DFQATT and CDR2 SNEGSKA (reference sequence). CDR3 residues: CSATGANVLTF. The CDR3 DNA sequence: TGCAGTGCTACTGGGGCCAACGTCCTGACTTTC.

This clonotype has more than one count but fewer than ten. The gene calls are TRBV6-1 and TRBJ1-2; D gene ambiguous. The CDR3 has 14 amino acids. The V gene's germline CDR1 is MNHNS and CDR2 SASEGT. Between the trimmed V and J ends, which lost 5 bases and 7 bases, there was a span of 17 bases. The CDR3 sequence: CASSTDTVLGGYTF. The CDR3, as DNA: TGTGCCAGCAGTACAGACACGGTCCTGGGTGGCTACACCTTC.

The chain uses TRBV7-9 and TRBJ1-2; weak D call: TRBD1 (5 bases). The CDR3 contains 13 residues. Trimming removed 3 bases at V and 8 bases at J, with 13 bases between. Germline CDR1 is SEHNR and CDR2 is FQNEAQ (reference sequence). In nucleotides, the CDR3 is TGTGCCAGCAGCTTCGGGGGAGAAGGAGGCTACACCTTC. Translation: CASSFGGEGGYTF.

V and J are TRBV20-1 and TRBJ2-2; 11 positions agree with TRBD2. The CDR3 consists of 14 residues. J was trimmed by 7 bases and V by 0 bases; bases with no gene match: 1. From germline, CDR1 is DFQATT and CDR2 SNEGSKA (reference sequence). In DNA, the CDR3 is TGCAGTGCTAGAGAACTAGCGGGGGTCGGGGAGCTGTTTTTT. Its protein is CSARELAGVGELFF.

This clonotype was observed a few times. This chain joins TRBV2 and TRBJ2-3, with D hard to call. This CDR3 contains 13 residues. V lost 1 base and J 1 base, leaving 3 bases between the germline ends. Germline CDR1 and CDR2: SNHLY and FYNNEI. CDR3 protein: CASSEVGTDTQYF. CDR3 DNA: TGTGCCAGCAGTGAAGTGGGCACAGATACGCAGTATTTT.

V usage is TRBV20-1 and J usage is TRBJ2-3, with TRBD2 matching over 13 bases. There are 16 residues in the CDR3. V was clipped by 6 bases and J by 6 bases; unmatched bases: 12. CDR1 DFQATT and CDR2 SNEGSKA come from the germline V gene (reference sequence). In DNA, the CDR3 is TGCAGTGCCTTAACGGGACTAGCGGGGACCTTTGATACGCAGTATTTT. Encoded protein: CSALTGLAGTFDTQYF.

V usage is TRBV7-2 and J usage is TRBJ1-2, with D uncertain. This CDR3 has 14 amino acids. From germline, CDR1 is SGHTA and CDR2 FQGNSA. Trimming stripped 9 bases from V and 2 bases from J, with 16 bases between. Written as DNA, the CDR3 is TGTGCCAGTTTTCGGACCTGGGGAAACTATGGCTACACCTTC. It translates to CASFRTWGNYGYTF.

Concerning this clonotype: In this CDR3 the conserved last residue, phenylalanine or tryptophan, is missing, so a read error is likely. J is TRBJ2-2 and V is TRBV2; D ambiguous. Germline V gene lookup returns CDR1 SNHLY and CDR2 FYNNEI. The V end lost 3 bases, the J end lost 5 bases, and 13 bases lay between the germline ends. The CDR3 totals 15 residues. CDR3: CASSDVRYWTGELFL. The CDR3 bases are TGTGCCAGCAGTGACGTTCGGTACTGGACCGGGGAGCTGTTTCTT.

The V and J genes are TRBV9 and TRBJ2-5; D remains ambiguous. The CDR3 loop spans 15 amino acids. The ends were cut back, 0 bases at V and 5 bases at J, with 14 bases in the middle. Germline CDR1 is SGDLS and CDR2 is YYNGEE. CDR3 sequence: CASSVDISTVETQYF. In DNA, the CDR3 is TGTGCCAGCAGCGTAGATATCAGCACGGTCGAGACCCAGTACTTC.